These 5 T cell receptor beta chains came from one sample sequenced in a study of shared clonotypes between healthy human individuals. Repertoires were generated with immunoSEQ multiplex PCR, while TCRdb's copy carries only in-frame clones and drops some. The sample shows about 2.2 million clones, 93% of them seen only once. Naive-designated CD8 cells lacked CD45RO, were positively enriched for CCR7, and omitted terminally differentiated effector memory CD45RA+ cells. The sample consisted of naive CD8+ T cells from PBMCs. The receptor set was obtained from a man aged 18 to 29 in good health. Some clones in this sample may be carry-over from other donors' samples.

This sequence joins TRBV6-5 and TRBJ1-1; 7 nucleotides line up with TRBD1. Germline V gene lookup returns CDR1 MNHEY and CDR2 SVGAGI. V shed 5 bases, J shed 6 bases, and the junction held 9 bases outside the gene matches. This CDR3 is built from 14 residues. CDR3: CASSATGAGAEAFF. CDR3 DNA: TGTGCCAGCAGTGCAACAGGGGCTGGGGCTGAAGCTTTCTTT.

The CDR3 sequence: CSVEVPRAIFNEQFF. The CDR3 DNA sequence: TGCAGCGTTGAAGTCCCTAGGGCTATCTTCAATGAGCAGTTCTTC. The chain is built from TRBV29-1 and TRBJ2-1; D unresolved. The germline gives CDR1 SQVTM, CDR2 ANQGSEA. The V gene lost 1 base and the J gene lost 6 bases, with 16 bases spanning the gap. The CDR3 is made up of 15 amino acids.

The chain's CDR3 is CASSKRPGKRALAKNIQYF. DNA for the CDR3: TGTGCCAGCAGCAAACGGCCGGGAAAGCGGGCGCTAGCCAAAAACATTCAGTACTTC. The rearrangement links TRBV21-1 to TRBJ2-4; the table's D call, TRBD2, was not checked against the DNA. TRBV21-1 is assigned pseudogene status. This CDR3 is 19 amino acids long.

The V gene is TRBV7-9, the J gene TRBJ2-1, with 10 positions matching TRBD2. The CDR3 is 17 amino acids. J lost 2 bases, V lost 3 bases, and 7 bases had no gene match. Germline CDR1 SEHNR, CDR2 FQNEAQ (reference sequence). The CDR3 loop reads CASSFLAGVVAYNEQFF. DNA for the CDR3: TGTGCCAGCAGCTTCCTAGCGGGAGTCGTTGCCTACAATGAGCAGTTCTTC.

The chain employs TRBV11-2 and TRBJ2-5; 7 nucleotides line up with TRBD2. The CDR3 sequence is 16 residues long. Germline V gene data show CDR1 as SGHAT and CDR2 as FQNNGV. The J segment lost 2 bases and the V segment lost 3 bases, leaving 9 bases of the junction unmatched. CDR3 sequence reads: CASSFGLGSIQETQYF. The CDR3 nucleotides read TGTGCCAGCAGCTTTGGACTAGGGAGTATTCAAGAGACCCAGTACTTC.